The T cell receptor (beta chain) described here comes from a study of beta chain features in type 1 diabetes. Study-wide findings and caveats: All four CD4+ subsets of Type 1 diabetes patients contained TCRB CDR3s that were moderately but significantly shorter. In these data, an HLA type influence on TCRB rearrangement remained unresolved.

Averaging around 120 mL, one heparinised blood draw was given by each donor. Isolation of CD4+ naive, central memory, regulatory and stem cell-like memory cells was achieved by sorting via CD45RO/CCR7/CD25/CD127/CD95/CD27. Every sorted population was more than 95% pure. Per germline, CDR1 GTSNPN and CDR2 SVGIG (reference sequence). The CDR3 spans 13 residues. Trimming removed 1 base at V and 7 bases at J, with 13 bases between. Comments on this clone: The antigen is not known. With a far larger clone one base away, a read error is the likely cause.

The investigators reverse transcribed all of the isolated RNA, so they sequenced expressed TCRB transcripts. Generated by immunoSEQ multiplex PCR, the TCRdb table keeps only in-frame clones and is missing some. The sample includes around 110,000 clones, roughly 15% of them seen just once. The genes are TRBV30 and TRBJ1-2, with D maybe TRBD1 (5 bases). The source of this sequence is a man aged 25-40 years with type 1 diabetes. The sample consisted of central memory CD4+ T cells from blood. The CDR3 reads CAWSGLGVSGYTF. The CDR3 coding sequence is TGTGCCTGGAGTGGACTGGGGGTCAGTGGCTACACCTTC.